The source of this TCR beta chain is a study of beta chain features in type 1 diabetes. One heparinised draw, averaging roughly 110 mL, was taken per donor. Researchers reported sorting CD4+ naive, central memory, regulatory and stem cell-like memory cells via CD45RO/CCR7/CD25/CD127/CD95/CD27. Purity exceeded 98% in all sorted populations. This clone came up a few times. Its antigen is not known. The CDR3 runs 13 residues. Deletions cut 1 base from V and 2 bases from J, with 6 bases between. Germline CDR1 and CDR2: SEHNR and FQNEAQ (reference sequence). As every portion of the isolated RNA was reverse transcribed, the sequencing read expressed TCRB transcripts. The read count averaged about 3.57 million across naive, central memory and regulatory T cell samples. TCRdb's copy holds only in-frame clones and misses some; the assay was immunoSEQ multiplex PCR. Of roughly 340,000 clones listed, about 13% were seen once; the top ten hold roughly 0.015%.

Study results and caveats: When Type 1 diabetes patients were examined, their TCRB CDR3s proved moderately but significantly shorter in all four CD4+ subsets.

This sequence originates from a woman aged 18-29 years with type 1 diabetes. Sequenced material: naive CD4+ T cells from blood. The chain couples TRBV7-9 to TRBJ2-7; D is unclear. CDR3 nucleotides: TGTGCCAGCAGCTTAGATTCAGCCTACGAGCAGTACTTC. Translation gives CASSLDSAYEQYF.